This passage covers 18 T cell receptor beta chains from one sample sequenced in a study of T cell repertoires in cytomegalovirus infection. TCRdb recomputed calls from the reads with MiXCR, one row per CDR3 protein. The sample records 700,000 to 850,000 distinct CDR3 sequences, about 31% being singletons. The antigens these receptors bind are not known. The sequenced sample was cultured CD8+ T cells from PBMCs, obtained from culture after CMV antigen stimulation. All receptors derive from a human donor in good health (CMV status not recorded). Some clones in this sample may be carry-over from other donors' samples.

This clonotype was seen at least ten times. The V and J genes are TRBV7-2 and TRBJ2-3; D not certain. Trimming took 2 bases from V and 2 from J, leaving 5 bases between them. This CDR3 is 13 amino acids long. Per the germline V gene, CDR1 is SGHTA and CDR2 is FQGNSA. As DNA, the CDR3 is TGTGCCAGCAGCTTACTAACCACAGATACGCAGTATTTT. Translated: CASSLLTTDTQYF.

The chain has TRBV5-6 and TRBJ2-1; 8 bases fit TRBD2. V shed 4 bases and J 10 bases; nucleotides not matched to a gene: 13. The CDR3 is 15 residues long. Germline loops: CDR1 SGHDT, CDR2 YYEEEE. The CDR3 DNA follows: TGTGCCAGCAGCCTGGCGGGGGGTGGGCAAAAAGAGCAGTTCTTC. Amino acid sequence: CASSLAGGGQKEQFF.

This clonotype appeared a few times. This chain links TRBV5-4 with TRBJ2-5; tentatively, D is TRBD1 (6 bases). The CDR3 contains 13 residues. The V end was cut by 2 bases, the J end by 5 bases, with 10 bases between. Germline CDR1 SGHNT, CDR2 YYREEE (reference sequence). CDR3 sequence reads: CASSFPGHETQYF. CDR3 bases: TGTGCCAGCAGCTTCCCGGGACATGAGACCCAGTACTTC.

The V and J genes are TRBV5-1 and TRBJ2-7, with 7 positions matching TRBD2. CDR1 and CDR2 (germline): SGHRS, YFSETQ. The CDR3 runs 16 residues. Trimming removed 1 base from V and 4 bases from J; junction bases left unmatched: 11. The CDR3 bases are TGCGCCAGCAGCTTGTCTGGCGGGGGAAGCGAATACGAGCAGTACTTC. Translated: CASSLSGGGSEYEQYF.

The J gene is TRBJ1-5, the V gene TRBV6-2 or TRBV6-3; D gene unclear. The germline gives CDR1 MNHEY, CDR2 SVGEGT. V was clipped by 6 bases and J by 4 bases, with 16 bases between them. The CDR3 has 15 amino acids. The CDR3 nucleotides are TGTGCCAGCAGCAGATTTGGCGGGTGGAATCAGCCCCAGCATTTT. Translated: CASSRFGGWNQPQHF.

The chain uses TRBV28 and TRBJ2-1; 15 nucleotides agree with TRBD2. This CDR3 is 19 amino acids long. Germline CDR1 MDHEN, CDR2 SYDVKM. The V segment lost 4 bases and the J segment 8 bases; nucleotides outside the gene matches: 15. CDR3: CASSSLGLAGGPRQHEQFF. CDR3 DNA sequence: TGTGCCAGCAGTTCCTTAGGACTAGCGGGGGGGCCAAGACAGCATGAGCAGTTCTTC.

This clonotype appeared many times. The rearrangement links TRBV12-3 or TRBV12-4 to TRBJ1-2; 7 positions agree with TRBD1. The ends lost 7 bases at V and 8 bases at J; junction bases unmatched: 16. The CDR3 spans 15 residues. In DNA form, the CDR3 reads TGTGCCAGCACCTCGGGCCCGCGACAGGGCTGGGGCTACACCTTC. Its protein product is CASTSGPRQGWGYTF.

This clonotype has ten or more counts. This chain links TRBV7-6 with TRBJ1-5; D is undetermined. CDR1 and CDR2 from the germline V gene are SGHVS and FNYEAQ. The germline V and J ends were trimmed by 2 bases and 1 base, with 6 bases remaining between them. The CDR3 has 14 residues. CDR3 sequence reads: CASSLKESNQPQHF. The CDR3 region has the DNA TGTGCCAGCAGCTTAAAGGAGAGCAATCAGCCCCAGCATTTT.

This clonotype was picked up a small number of times. J is TRBJ1-1 and V is TRBV27; perhaps TRBD1 as D (6 bases). CDR3 size: 15 residues. Germline CDR1 reads MNHEY; CDR2 reads SMNVEV (reference sequence). Trimming removed 2 bases from V and 0 bases from J, with 10 bases in between. The CDR3 coding sequence is TGTGCCAGCAGTTTAAAGGGGGGGATGAACACTGAAGCTTTCTTT. It yields the protein CASSLKGGMNTEAFF.

A few counts support this clonotype. This chain connects TRBV10-3 to TRBJ2-5; 11 bases match TRBD2. After removal of 6 bases from V and 1 base from J, the junction contained 4 bases not matched to a gene. This CDR3 comprises 15 residues. Per germline, CDR1 ENHRY and CDR2 SYGVKD. The CDR3 region has the DNA TGTGCCATCAGCCCCGGGACTAGCGGCCAAGAGACCCAGTACTTC. Encoded protein: CAISPGTSGQETQYF.

This chain links TRBV29-1 with TRBJ2-2; 9 bases fit TRBD2. V was pared by 4 bases and J by 6 bases, with 3 bases of the junction left unmatched. Germline loops: CDR1 SQVTM, CDR2 ANQGSEA. There are 13 residues in the CDR3. CDR3 region: CSVGPSGAGELFF. The DNA for the CDR3 is TGCAGCGTTGGCCCTAGCGGGGCCGGGGAGCTGTTTTTT.

This clonotype was seen only a few times. V is TRBV24-1 and J is TRBJ2-1; D remains ambiguous. The germline V gene has CDR1 KGHDR and CDR2 SFDVKD. Trimming stripped 3 bases from V and 3 bases from J, with 8 bases between. CDR3 length equals 14 residues. The CDR3 here is CATSDGASYNEQFF. The DNA for the CDR3 is TGTGCCACCAGTGATGGAGCGAGCTACAATGAGCAGTTCTTC.

The chain links TRBV7-3 to TRBJ1-1; D might be TRBD1 (6 bases). The CDR3 consists of 13 residues. Germline V gene sequence: CDR1 SGHTA, CDR2 FQGTGA. The germline V and J ends were trimmed by 7 bases and 5 bases, with 14 bases remaining between them. CDR3 sequence reads: CASMRGESTEAFF. The CDR3, as DNA: TGTGCCAGCATGAGGGGGGAAAGTACTGAAGCTTTCTTT.

There are a few counts of this clonotype. This chain joins TRBV10-3 and TRBJ2-3, with 9 nucleotides matching TRBD2. In germline, CDR1 is ENHRY, CDR2 SYGVKD. The ends lost 3 bases at V and 3 bases at J; junction bases unmatched: 7. This CDR3 region has 16 residues. The CDR3 nucleotides are TGTGCCATCAGTGAAACGGGGCTAGCGGGGACAGATACGCAGTATTTT. It yields the protein CAISETGLAGTDTQYF.

This clonotype was picked up a small number of times. The gene calls are TRBV7-6 and TRBJ2-1; D uncertain. Germline lookup yields CDR1 SGHVS and CDR2 FNYEAQ. The CDR3 totals 16 residues. The V end lost 1 base, the J end lost 4 bases, and 14 bases lay between the germline ends. The CDR3 sequence is CASSLGGSGVYNEQFF. CDR3 sequence (DNA): TGTGCCAGCAGCTTAGGGGGTAGTGGGGTTTACAATGAGCAGTTCTTC.

V is TRBV7-2 and J is TRBJ2-5; the D is unclear. The CDR3 runs to 13 residues. The V end lost 2 bases, the J end lost 5 bases, and 9 bases lay between the germline ends. Germline assignment: CDR1 SGHTA and CDR2 FQGNSA. DNA of the CDR3: TGTGCCAGCAGCTTAACGGTTGGGGAGACCCAGTACTTC. It encodes CASSLTVGETQYF. Looking up the rest from reference TRBV7-2 and TRBJ2-5 gives the full variable domain: GAGVSQSPSNKVTEKGKDVELRCDPISGHTALYWYRQSLGQGLEFLIYFQGNSAPDKSGLPSDRFSAERTGGSVSTLTIQRTQQEDSAVYLCASSLTVGETQYFGPGTRLLVL.

Only a few counts were recorded for this clonotype. This chain links TRBV27 with TRBJ1-5, with D maybe TRBD1 (5 bases). Germline V gene sequence: CDR1 MNHEY, CDR2 SMNVEV (reference sequence). The CDR3 extends over 15 amino acids. V dropped 3 bases and J dropped 0 bases, with 9 bases sitting between them. CDR3 amino acids: CASSFIGGSNQPQHF. The CDR3, as DNA: TGTGCCAGCAGTTTTATCGGGGGTAGCAATCAGCCCCAGCATTTT.

V is TRBV9 and J is TRBJ2-2; D not resolved. CDR3 length: 12 residues. Trimming removed 0 bases from V and 9 bases from J, with 6 bases in between. Germline assignment: CDR1 SGDLS and CDR2 YYNGEE. This CDR3 reads CASSVGRRELFF. CDR3 DNA: TGTGCCAGCAGCGTAGGGCGCAGGGAGCTGTTTTTT.